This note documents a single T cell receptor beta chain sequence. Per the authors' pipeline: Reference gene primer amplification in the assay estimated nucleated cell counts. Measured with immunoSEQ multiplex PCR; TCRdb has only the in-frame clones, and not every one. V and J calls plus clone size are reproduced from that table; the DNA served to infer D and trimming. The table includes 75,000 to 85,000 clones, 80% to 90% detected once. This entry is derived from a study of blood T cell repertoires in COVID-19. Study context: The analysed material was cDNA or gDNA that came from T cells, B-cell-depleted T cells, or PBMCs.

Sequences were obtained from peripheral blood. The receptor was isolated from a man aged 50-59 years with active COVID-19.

The CDR3 protein is CASTPRGDSLSYEQYF. The CDR3 bases are TGTGCCAGCACCCCGAGGGGGGACAGCCTCTCCTACGAGCAGTACTTC. The chain is built from TRBV9 and TRBJ2-7; perhaps TRBD1 as D (7 bases). The V gene's germline CDR1 is SGDLS and CDR2 YYNGEE. This CDR3 comprises 16 residues. Trimming took off 6 bases at V and 0 bases at J, with 19 bases between the two ends.